This T cell receptor (beta chain) was captured in a study of T-cell memory formation after mild COVID-19. From germline, CDR1 is SGHTA and CDR2 FQGTGA. V dropped 3 bases and J dropped 0 bases, with 7 bases sitting between them. This CDR3 contains 14 residues. This clonotype has ten or more counts. Its antigen is not identified. Study-wide results and limits: Proof of SARS-CoV-2 specificity was absent for the second-wave clones that crested on day 37. Clones contracting across day 15 to 85 had a balanced CD4/CD8 profile; later expanding clones leaned CD4+. Some SARS-CoV-2-responding clones were already detected in memory before infection.

One entry per CDR3 protein results from TCRdb running MiXCR on the 5' RACE reads. The table has about 320,000 distinct CDR3 sequences, more than 13% seen once; the top ten hold 21%. The V and J genes are TRBV7-3 and TRBJ2-3; D call uncertain. The TCR sequence derives from a man between 18 and 35 years old who had mild COVID-19 (a few samples of this study predate the infection). Cell type and time point are not known. The sample consisted of PBMCs or a T cell subset sorted from them (not recorded which). This CDR3 is CASSLGLSTDTQYF. CDR3 nucleotide sequence: TGTGCCAGCAGCTTGGGCTTAAGCACAGATACGCAGTATTTT.